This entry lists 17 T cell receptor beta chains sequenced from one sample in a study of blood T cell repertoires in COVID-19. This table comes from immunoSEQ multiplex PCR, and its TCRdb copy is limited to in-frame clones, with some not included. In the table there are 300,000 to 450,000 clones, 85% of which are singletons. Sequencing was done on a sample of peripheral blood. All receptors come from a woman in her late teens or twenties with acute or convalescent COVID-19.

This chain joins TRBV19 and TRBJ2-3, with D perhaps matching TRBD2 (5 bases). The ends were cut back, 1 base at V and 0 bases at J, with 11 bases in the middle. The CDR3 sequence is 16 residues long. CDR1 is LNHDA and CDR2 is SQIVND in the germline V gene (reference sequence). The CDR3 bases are TGTGCCAGTAGTATAGTCGGCGGGCCTAGCACAGATACGCAGTATTTT. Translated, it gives CASSIVGGPSTDTQYF.

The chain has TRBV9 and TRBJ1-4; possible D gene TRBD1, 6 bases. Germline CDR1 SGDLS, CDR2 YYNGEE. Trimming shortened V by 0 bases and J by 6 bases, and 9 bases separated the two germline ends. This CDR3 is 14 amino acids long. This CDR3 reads CASSVGAGDEKLFF. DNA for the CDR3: TGTGCCAGCAGCGTAGGGGCAGGGGATGAAAAACTGTTTTTT.

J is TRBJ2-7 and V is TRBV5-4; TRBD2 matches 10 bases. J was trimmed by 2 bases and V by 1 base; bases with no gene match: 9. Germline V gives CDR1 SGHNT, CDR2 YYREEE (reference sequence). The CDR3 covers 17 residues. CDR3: CASSLSSGGAPTYEQYF. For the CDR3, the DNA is TGTGCCAGCAGCTTGTCGAGCGGGGGGGCTCCAACCTACGAGCAGTACTTC.

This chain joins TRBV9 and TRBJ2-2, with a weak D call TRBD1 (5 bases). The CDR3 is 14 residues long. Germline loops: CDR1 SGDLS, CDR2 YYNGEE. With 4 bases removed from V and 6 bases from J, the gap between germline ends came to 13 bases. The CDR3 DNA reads TGTGCCAGCAGCTCTCCCCAGGGTCCCGGGGAGCTGTTTTTT. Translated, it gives CASSSPQGPGELFF.

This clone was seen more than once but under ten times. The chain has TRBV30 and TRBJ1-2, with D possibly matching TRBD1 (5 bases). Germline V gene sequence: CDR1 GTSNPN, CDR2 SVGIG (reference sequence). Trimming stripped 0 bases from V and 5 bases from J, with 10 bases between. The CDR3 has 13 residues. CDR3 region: CAWSVGGGYGYTF. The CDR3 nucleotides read TGTGCCTGGAGTGTCGGGGGGGGGTATGGCTACACCTTC. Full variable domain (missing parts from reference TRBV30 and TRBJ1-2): SQTIHQWPATLVQPVGSPLSLECTVEGTSNPNLYWYRQAAGRGLQLLFYSVGIGQISSEVPQNLSASRPQDRQFILSSKKLLLSDSGFYLCAWSVGGGYGYTFGSGTRLTVV.

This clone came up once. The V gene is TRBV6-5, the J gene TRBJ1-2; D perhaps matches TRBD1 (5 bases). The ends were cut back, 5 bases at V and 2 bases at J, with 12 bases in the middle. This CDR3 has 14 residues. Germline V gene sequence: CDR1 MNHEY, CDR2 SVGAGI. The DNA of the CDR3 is TGTGCCAGCAGTAAACAGGAACCGAACTATGGCTACACCTTC. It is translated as CASSKQEPNYGYTF.

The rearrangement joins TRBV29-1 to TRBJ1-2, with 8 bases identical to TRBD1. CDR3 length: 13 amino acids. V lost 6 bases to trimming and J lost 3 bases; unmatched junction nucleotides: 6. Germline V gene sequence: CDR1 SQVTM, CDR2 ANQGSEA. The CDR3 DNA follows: TGCAGCGTACAGGGGGGGGAGGACTATGGCTACACCTTC. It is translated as CSVQGGEDYGYTF. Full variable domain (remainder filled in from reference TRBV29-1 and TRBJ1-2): SAVISQKPSRDICQRGTSLTIQCQVDSQVTMMFWYRQQPGQSLTLIATANQGSEATYESGFVIDKFPISRPNLTFSTLTVSNMSPEDSSIYLCSVQGGEDYGYTFGSGTRLTVV.

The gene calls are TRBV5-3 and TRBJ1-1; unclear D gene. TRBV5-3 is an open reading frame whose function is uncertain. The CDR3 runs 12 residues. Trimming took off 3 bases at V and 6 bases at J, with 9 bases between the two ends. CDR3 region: CARSWPRPEAFF. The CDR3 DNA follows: TGTGCCAGAAGCTGGCCGCGGCCTGAAGCTTTCTTT.

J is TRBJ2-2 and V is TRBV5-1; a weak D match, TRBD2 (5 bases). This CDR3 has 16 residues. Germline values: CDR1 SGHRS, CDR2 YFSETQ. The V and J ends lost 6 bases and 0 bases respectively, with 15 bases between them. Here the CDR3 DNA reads TGCGCCAGCACCAATTCGGGCGGGTCGAACACCGGGGAGCTGTTTTTT. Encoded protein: CASTNSGGSNTGELFF.

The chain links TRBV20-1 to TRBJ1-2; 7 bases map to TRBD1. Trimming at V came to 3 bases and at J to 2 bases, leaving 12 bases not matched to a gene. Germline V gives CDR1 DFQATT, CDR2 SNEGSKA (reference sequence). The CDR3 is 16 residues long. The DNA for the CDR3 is TGCAGTGCTAGTGGGGCCGGGGACAGAGTCAACTATGGCTACACCTTC. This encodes CSASGAGDRVNYGYTF.

The DNA of the CDR3 is TGCAGTGCTAGTGTATACAAATCTAACTATGGCTACACCTTC. Translating it yields CSASVYKSNYGYTF. The rearrangement uses TRBV20-1 and TRBJ1-2; D is ambiguous. V was pared by 3 bases and J by 0 bases, with 11 bases between. The CDR3 is 14 residues long. Germline V lookup: CDR1 DFQATT, CDR2 SNEGSKA (reference sequence).

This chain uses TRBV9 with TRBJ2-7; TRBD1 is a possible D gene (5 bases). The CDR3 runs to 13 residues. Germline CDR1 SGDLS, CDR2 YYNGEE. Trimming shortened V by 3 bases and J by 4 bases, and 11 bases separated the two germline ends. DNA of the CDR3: TGTGCCAGCAGCGCGGGCGACAGTTACGAGCAGTACTTC. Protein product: CASSAGDSYEQYF. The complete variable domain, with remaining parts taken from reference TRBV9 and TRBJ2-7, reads DSGVTQTPKHLITATGQRVTLRCSPRSGDLSVYWYQQSLDQGLQFLIQYYNGEERAKGNILERFSAQQFPDLHSELNLSSLELGDSALYFCASSAGDSYEQYFGPGTRLTVT.

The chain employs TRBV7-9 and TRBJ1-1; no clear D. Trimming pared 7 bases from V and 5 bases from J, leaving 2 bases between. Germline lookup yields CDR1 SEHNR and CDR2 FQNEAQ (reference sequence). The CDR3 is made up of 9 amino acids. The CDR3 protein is CASITEAFF. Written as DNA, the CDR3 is TGTGCCAGCATAACTGAAGCTTTCTTT.

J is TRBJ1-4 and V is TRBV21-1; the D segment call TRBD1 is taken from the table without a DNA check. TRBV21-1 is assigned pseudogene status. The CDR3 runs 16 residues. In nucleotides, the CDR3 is TGTGCCAGCAGCAAAGTTCAGGGGACGAGGGGTGAAAAACTGTTTTTT. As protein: CASSKVQGTRGEKLFF.

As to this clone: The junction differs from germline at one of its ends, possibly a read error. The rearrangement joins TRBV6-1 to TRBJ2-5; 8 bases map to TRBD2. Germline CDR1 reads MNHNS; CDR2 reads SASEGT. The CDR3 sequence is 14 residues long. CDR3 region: CASSEGLAPETQYF. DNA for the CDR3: TGTGCCAGCAGCGAAGGACTAGCCCCGGAGACCCAGTACTTC.

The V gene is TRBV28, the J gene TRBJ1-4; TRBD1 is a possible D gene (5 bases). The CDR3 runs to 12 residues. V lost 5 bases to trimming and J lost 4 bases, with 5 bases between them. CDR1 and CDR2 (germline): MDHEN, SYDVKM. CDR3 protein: CASSQGNEKLFF. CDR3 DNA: TGTGCCAGCAGTCAGGGTAATGAAAAACTGTTTTTT.

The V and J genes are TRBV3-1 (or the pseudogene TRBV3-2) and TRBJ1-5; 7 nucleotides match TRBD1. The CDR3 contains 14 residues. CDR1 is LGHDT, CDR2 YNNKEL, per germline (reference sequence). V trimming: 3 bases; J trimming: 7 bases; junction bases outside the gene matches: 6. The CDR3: CASSQGNRGQPQHF. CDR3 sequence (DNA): TGTGCCAGCAGCCAGGGGAACAGGGGCCAGCCCCAGCATTTT.